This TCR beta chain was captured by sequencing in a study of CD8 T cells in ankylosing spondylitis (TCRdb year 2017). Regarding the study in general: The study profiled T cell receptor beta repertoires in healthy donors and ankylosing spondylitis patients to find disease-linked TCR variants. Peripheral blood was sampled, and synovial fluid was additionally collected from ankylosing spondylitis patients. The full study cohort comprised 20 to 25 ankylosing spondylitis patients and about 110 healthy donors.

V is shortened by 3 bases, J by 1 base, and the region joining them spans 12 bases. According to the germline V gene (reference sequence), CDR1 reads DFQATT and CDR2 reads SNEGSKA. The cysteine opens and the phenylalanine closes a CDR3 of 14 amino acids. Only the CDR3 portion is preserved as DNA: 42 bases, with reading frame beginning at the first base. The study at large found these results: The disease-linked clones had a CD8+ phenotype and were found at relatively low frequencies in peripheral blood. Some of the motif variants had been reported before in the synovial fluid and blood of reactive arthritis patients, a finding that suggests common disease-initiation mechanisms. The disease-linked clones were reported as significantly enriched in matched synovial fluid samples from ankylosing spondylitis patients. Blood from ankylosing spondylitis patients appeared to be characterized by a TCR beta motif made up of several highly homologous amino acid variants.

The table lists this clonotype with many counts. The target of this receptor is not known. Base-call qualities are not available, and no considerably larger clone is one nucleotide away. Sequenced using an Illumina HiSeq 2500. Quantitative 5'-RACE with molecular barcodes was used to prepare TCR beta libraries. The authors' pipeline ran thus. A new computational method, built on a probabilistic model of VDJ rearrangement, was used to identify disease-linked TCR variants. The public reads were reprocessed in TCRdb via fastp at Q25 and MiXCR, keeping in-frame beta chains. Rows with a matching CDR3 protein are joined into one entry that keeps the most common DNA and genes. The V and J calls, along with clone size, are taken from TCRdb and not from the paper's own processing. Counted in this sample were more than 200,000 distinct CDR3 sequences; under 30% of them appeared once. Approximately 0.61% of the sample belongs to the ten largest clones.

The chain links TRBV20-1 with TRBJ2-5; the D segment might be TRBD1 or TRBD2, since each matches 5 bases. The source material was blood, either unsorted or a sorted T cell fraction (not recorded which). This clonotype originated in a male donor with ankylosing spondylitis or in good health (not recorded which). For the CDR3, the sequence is CSASSFGAQETQYF. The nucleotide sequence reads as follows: TGCAGTGCTAGTTCCTTCGGGGCCCAAGAGACCCAGTACTTC.